This T cell receptor (beta chain) was sequenced in a study of monozygotic twins with inflammatory bowel disease. This CDR3 is 13 amino acids long. Germline lookup yields CDR1 SGHNT and CDR2 YYREEE (reference sequence). Study-level results: Among patients, repertoires may have gained variability from differing immunosuppressive treatments. Limited power may explain why concordant and discordant twins showed no difference in repertoire similarity.

With regard to this clonotype: The antigen is undetermined.

TCRdb reprocessed the 5' RACE reads and keeps a single row for each CDR3 protein, giving no DNA. Here the sample table reports approximately 400,000 distinct CDR3 sequences. The chain couples TRBV5-4 to TRBJ1-2; as DNA is missing, the TRBD1 call by TCRdb cannot be tested. The specimen sequenced was blood. This clonotype originated in a human donor with ulcerative colitis or Crohn's disease, or a healthy co-twin of an affected twin (not recorded which). CDR3 in amino acids: CASTTGQFSGYTF.